The clone carrying this T cell receptor (beta chain) has a single count. The sample originates from a study of blood T cell repertoires in COVID-19. In the study overall: Samples representing acute and convalescent COVID-19 were sourced from the United States, Italy and Spain. T cells, B-cell-depleted T cells, or PBMCs supplied cDNA or gDNA.

In the authors' workflow: Amplifying reference gene primers gave estimates of nucleated cell counts. The repertoire was sequenced with immunoSEQ multiplex PCR; TCRdb's copy has only in-frame clones and lacks some. For V, J and clone size, that table is used; D and trimming come from the DNA. The sample includes about 280,000 clones, 80% to 90% of them seen just once. The sequence was collected from a woman in her 70s with acute or convalescent COVID-19. Sequenced: peripheral blood.

In nucleotides, the CDR3 is TGTGCCAGCAGTCTGACAGGGGGGGTTTCCTACGAGCAGTACTTC. Translated, it gives CASSLTGGVSYEQYF. The chain joins TRBV6-5 to TRBJ2-7; TRBD1 agrees at 9 bases. V was pared by 5 bases and J by 1 base, with 6 bases of the junction left unmatched. The CDR3 runs 15 residues. CDR1 and CDR2 (germline): MNHEY, SVGAGI.